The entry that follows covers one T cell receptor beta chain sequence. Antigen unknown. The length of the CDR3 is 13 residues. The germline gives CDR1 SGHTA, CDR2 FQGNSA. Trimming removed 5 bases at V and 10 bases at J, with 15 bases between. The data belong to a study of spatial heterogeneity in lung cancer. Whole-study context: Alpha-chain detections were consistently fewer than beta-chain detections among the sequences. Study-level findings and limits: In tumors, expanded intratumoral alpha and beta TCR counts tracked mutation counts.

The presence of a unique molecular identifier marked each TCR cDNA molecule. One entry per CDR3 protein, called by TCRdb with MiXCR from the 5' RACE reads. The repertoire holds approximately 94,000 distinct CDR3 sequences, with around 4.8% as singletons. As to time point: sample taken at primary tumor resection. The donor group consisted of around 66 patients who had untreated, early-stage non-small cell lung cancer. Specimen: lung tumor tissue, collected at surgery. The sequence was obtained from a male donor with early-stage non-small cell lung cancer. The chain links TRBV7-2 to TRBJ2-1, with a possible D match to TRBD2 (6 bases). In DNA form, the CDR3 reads TGTGCCAGCAGCCTCCCGGGGGTGGAGGAGCAGTTCTTC. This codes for CASSLPGVEEQFF. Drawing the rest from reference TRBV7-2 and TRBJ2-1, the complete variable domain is GAGVSQSPSNKVTEKGKDVELRCDPISGHTALYWYRQSLGQGLEFLIYFQGNSAPDKSGLPSDRFSAERTGGSVSTLTIQRTQQEDSAVYLCASSLPGVEEQFFGPGTRLTVL.